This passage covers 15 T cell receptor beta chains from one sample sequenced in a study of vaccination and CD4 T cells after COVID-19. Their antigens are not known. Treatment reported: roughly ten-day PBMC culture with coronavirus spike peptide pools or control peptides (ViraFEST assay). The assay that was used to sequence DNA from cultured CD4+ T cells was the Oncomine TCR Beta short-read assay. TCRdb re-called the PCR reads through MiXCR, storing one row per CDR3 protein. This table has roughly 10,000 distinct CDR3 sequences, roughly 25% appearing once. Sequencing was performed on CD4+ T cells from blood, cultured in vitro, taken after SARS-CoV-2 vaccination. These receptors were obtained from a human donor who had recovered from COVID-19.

CDR3 DNA: TGTGCCAGCAGTTACGGTGTGAGACAGATCTATAATTCACCCCTCCACTTT. Translation gives CASSYGVRQIYNSPLHF. The rearrangement links TRBV6-5 to TRBJ1-6, with D perhaps matching TRBD1 (5 bases). The V end was cut by 2 bases, the J end by 3 bases, with 14 bases between. Germline CDR1 and CDR2: MNHEY and SVGAGI. This CDR3 is built from 17 residues.

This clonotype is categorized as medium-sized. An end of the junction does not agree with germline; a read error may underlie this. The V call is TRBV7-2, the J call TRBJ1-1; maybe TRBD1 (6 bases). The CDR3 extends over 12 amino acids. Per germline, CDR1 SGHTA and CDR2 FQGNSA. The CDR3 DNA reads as TGTGCCAGCAGGGACTGGGGGGGCGAAGTTTTCTTT. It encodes CASRDWGGEVFF. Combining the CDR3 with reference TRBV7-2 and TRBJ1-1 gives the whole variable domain GAGVSQSPSNKVTEKGKDVELRCDPISGHTALYWYRQSLGQGLEFLIYFQGNSAPDKSGLPSDRFSAERTGGSVSTLTIQRTQQEDSAVYLCASRDWGGEVFFGQGTRLTVV.

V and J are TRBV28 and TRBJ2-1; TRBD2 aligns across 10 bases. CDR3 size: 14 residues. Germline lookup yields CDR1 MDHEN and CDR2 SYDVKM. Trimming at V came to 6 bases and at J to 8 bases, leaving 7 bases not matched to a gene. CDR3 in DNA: TGTGCCAGCAGCCTAGCGGGGGTTGGCGATGAGCAGTTCTTC. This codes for CASSLAGVGDEQFF.

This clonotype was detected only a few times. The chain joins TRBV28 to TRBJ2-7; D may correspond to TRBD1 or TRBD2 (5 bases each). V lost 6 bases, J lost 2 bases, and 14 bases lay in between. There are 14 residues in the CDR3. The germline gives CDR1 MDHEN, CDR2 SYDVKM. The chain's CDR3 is CASRYAGSTYEQYF. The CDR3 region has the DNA TGTGCCAGCAGGTACGCAGGGAGCACCTACGAGCAGTACTTC.

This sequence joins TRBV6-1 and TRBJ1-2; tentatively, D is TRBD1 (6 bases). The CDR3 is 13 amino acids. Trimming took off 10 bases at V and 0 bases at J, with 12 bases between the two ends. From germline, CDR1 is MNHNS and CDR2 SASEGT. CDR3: CANRDITNYGYTF. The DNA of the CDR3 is TGTGCCAACCGGGACATAACTAACTATGGCTACACCTTC.

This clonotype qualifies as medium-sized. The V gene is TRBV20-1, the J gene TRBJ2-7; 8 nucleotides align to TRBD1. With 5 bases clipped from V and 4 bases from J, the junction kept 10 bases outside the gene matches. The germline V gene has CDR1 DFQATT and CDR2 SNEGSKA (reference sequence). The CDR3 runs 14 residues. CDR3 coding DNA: TGCAGTGCTTACATTGACAGGGGACAGTACGAGCAGTACTTC. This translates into CSAYIDRGQYEQYF.

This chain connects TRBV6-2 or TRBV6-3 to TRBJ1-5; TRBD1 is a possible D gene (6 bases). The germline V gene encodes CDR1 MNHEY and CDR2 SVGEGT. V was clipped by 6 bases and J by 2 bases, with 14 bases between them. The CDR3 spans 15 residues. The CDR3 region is CASSFAGGRNQPQHF. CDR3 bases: TGTGCCAGCAGCTTCGCGGGGGGCCGCAATCAGCCCCAGCATTTT.

CDR3 loop: CSAGTSYSYEQYF. CDR3 in DNA: TGCAGTGCCGGGACTTCTTACTCCTACGAGCAGTACTTC. The rearrangement uses TRBV20-1 and TRBJ2-7; D perhaps matches TRBD2 (6 bases). CDR3 length: 13 amino acids. Germline V CDR1 and CDR2: DFQATT, SNEGSKA (reference sequence). Trimming cost V 6 bases and J 0 bases, with 12 bases left between them.

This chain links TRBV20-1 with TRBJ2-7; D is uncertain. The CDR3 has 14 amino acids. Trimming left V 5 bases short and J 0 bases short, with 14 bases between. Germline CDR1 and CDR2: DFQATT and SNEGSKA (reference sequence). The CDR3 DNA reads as TGCAGTGCTGGGCTAGGTGGGGACTCCTACGAGCAGTACTTC. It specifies CSAGLGGDSYEQYF.

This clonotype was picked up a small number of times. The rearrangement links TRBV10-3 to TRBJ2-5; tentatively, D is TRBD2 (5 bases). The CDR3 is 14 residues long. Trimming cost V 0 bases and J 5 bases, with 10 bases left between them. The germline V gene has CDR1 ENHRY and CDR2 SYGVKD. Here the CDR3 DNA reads TGTGCCATCAGTGAGTCAGGGAGCACGGAGACCCAGTACTTC. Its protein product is CAISESGSTETQYF.

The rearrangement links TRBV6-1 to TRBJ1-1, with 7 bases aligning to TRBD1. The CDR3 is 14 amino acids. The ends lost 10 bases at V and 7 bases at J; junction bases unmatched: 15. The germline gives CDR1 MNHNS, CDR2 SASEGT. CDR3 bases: TGTGCCAACAGCTCTGGGACAGCGAAACTTGAAGCTTTCTTT. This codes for CANSSGTAKLEAFF.

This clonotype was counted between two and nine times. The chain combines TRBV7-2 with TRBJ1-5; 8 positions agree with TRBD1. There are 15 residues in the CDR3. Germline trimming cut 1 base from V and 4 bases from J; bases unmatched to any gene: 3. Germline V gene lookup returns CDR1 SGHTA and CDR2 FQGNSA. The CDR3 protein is CASSLGQGMNQPQHF. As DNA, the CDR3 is TGTGCCAGCAGCTTAGGACAGGGGATGAATCAGCCCCAGCATTTT.

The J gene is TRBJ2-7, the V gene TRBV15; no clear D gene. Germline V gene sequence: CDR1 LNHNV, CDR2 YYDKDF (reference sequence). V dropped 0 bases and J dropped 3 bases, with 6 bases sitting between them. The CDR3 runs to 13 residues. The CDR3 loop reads CATSRDLIYEQYF. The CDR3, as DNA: TGTGCCACCAGCAGAGATTTGATCTACGAGCAGTACTTC.

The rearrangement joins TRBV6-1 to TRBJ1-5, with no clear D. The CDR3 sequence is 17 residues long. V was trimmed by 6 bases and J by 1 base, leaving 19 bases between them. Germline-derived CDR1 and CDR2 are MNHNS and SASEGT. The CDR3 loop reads CASSALSRTGSNQPQHF. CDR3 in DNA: TGTGCCAGCAGCGCCCTGTCGAGGACTGGGAGCAATCAGCCCCAGCATTTT.

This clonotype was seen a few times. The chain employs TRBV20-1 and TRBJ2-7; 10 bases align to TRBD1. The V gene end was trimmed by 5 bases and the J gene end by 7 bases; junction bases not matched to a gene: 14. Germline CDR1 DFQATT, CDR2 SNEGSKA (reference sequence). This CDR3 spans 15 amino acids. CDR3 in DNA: TGCAGTGCTGGACCCCGGGACAGGGGACCTGGGGAGCAGTACTTC. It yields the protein CSAGPRDRGPGEQYF.